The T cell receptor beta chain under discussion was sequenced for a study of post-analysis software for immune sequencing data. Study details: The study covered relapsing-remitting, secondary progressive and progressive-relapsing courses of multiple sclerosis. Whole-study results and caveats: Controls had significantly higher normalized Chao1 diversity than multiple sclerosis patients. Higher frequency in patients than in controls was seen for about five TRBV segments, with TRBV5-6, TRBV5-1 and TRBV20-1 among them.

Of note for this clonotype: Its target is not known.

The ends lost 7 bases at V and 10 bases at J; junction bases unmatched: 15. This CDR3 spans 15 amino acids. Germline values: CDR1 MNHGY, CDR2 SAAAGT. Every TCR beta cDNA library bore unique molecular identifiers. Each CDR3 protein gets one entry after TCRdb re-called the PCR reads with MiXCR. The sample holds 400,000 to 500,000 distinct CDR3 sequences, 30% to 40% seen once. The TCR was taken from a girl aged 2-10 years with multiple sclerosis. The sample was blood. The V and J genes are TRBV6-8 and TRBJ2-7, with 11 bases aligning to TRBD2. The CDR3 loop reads CASIETGTSGGSQYF. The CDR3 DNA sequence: TGTGCCAGCATCGAGACCGGGACTAGCGGCGGGAGTCAGTACTTC.